In its sample, the clone carrying this TCR beta chain was seen many times. The data are from a study of T cells in Graves' hyperthyroidism and ophthalmopathy. RNA transcripts yielded amplified TCR beta CDR3 regions. Initially, a first-round RT-PCR of the TCR CDR3 employed the HTBI primer set. TCRdb reprocessed the multiplex PCR reads via MiXCR and lists one record per CDR3 protein. The table has approximately 740,000 distinct CDR3 sequences, 11% to 15% seen once; the top ten hold roughly 10%. Graves' hyperthyroidism is called stable when ophthalmopathy does not progress within 18 months. Lactation, pregnancy, other autoimmune disease or uncontrolled infection led to exclusion of patients. The sequence came from a woman under 30 with Graves' hyperthyroidism. The specimen was blood.

CDR3 in DNA: TGTGCCACCAGTGATTTAGGCCGCGGGAGGGACAATGAGCAGTTCTTC. Its protein product is CATSDLGRGRDNEQFF. V usage is TRBV24-1 and J usage is TRBJ2-1; TRBD2 matches 9 bases. This CDR3 has 16 residues. CDR1 KGHDR and CDR2 SFDVKD come from the germline V gene. The V segment lost 1 base and the J segment 5 bases; nucleotides outside the gene matches: 5.